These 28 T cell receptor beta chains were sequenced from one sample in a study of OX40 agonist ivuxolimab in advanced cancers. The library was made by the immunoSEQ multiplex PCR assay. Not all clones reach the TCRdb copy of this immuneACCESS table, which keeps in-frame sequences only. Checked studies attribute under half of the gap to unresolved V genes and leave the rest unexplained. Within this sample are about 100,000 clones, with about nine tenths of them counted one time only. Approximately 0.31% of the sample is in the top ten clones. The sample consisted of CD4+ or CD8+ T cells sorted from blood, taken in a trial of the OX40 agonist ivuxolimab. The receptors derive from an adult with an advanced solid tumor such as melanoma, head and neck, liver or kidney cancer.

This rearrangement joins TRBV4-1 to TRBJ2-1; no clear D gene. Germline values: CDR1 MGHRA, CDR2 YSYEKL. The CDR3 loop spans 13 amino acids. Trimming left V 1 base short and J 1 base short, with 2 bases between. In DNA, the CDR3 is TGCGCCAGCAGCCAAGTTTCCTACAATGAGCAGTTCTTC. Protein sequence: CASSQVSYNEQFF.

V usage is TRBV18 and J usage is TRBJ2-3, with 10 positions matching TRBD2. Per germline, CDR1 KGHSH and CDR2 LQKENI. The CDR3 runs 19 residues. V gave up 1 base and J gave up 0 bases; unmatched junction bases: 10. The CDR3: CASSPQELASGRSTDTQYF. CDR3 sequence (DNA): TGTGCCAGCTCACCACAAGAGCTGGCTAGCGGGAGAAGCACAGATACGCAGTATTTT. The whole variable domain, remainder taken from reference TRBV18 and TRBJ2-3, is NAGVMQNPRHLVRRRGQEARLRCSPMKGHSHVYWYRQLPEEGLKFMVYLQKENIIDESGMPKERFSAEFPKEGPSILRIQQVVRGDSAAYFCASSPQELASGRSTDTQYFGPGTRLTVL.

CDR3: CASSQDLTVAGELFF. Here the CDR3 DNA reads TGTGCCAGCAGCCAAGATCTTACGGTAGCCGGGGAGCTGTTTTTT. The chain has TRBV4-2 and TRBJ2-2; D is ambiguous. Per germline, CDR1 LGHNA and CDR2 YNFKEQ. V shed 0 bases and J shed 6 bases, with 11 bases lying between them. There are 15 residues in the CDR3.

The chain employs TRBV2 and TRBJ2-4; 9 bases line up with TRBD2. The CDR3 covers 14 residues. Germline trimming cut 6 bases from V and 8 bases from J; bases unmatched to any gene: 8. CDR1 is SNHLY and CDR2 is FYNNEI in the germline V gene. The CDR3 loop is CASRKIAGVDIQYF. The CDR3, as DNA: TGTGCCAGCAGGAAAATAGCGGGAGTGGACATTCAGTACTTC.

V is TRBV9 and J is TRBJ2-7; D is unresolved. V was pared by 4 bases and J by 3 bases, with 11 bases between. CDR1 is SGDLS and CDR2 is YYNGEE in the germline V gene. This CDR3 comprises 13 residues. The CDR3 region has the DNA TGTGCCAGCAGCCCTCAATCGGGCTACGAGCAGTACTTC. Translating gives CASSPQSGYEQYF.

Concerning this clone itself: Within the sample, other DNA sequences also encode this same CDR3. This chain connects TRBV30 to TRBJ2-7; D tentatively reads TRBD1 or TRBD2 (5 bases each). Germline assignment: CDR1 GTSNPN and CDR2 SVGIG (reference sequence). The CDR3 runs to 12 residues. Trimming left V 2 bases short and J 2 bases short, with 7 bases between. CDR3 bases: TGTGCCTGGAGTCGGGGCCCCTACGAGCAGTACTTC. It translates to CAWSRGPYEQYF. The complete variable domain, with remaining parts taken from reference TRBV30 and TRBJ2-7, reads SQTIHQWPATLVQPVGSPLSLECTVEGTSNPNLYWYRQAAGRGLQLLFYSVGIGQISSEVPQNLSASRPQDRQFILSSKKLLLSDSGFYLCAWSRGPYEQYFGPGTRLTVT.

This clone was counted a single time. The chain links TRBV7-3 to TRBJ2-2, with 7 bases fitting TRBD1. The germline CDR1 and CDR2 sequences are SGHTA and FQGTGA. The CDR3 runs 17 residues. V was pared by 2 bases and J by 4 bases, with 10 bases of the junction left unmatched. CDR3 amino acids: CASSLVLQGSTTGELFF. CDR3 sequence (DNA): TGTGCCAGCAGCTTAGTACTACAGGGGAGCACCACCGGGGAGCTGTTTTTT.

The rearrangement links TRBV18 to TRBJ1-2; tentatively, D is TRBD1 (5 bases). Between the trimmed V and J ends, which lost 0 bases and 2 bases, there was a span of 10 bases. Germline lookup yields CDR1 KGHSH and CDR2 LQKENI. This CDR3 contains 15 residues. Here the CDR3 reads CASSPPGLSNYGYTF. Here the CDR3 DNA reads TGTGCCAGCTCACCACCGGGACTGTCAAACTATGGCTACACCTTC.

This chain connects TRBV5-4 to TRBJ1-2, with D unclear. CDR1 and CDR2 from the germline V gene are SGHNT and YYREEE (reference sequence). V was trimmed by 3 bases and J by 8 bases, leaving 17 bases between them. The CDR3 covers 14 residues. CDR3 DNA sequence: TGTGCCAGCAGCTCGGACCCCCGGCGGTCGGGCTACACCTTC. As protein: CASSSDPRRSGYTF. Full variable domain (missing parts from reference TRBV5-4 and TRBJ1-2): ETGVTQSPTHLIKTRGQQVTLRCSSQSGHNTVSWYQQALGQGPQFIFQYYREEENGRGNFPPRFSGLQFPNYSSELNVNALELDDSALYLCASSSDPRRSGYTFGSGTRLTVV.

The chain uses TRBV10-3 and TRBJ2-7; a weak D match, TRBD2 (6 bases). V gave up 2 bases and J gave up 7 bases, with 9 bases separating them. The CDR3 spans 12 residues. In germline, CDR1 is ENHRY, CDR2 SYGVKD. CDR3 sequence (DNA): TGTGCCATCAGTGAGGCAGGGAGGGAGCAGTACTTC. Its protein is CAISEAGREQYF.

The CDR3 protein is CASSSVLAGYNEQFF. For the CDR3, the DNA is TGTGCCAGCAGCTCCGTCCTAGCGGGGTACAATGAGCAGTTCTTC. The genes are TRBV11-2 and TRBJ2-1, with 9 nucleotides matching TRBD2. From germline, CDR1 is SGHAT and CDR2 FQNNGV. Trimming took 4 bases from V and 4 from J; bases not matched to a gene: 5. The CDR3 contains 15 residues.

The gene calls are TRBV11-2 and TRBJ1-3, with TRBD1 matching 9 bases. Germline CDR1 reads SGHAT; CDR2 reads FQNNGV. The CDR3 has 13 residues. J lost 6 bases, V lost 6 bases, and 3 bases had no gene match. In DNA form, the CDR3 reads TGTGCCAGCAGTTGGGACAGGGCAAACACCATATATTTT. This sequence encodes CASSWDRANTIYF.

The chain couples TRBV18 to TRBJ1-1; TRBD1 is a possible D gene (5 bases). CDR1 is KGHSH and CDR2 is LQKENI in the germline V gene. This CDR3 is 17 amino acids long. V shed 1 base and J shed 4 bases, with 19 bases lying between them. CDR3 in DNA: TGTGCCAGCTCACCACGGACGCTTGAGTGGGGGAGCACTGAAGCTTTCTTT. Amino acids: CASSPRTLEWGSTEAFF.

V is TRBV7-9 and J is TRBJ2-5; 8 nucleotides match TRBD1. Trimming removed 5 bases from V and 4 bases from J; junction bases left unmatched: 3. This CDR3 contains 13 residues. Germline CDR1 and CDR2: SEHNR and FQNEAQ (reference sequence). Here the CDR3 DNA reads TGTGCCAGCAGCGACAGGGGCGCAGAGACCCAGTACTTC. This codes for CASSDRGAETQYF.

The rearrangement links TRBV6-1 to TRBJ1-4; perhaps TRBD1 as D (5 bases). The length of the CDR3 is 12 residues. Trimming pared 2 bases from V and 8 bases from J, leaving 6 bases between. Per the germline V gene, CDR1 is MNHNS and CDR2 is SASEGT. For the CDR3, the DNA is TGTGCCAGCAGTGAATCAGGGGAAAAACTGTTTTTT. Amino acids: CASSESGEKLFF.

CDR3 protein: CAWSVPGGRALGSGELFF. As DNA, the CDR3 is TGTGCCTGGAGTGTACCAGGCGGGAGGGCCCTCGGGAGCGGGGAGCTGTTTTTT. The genes are TRBV30 and TRBJ2-2; 9 bases are shared with TRBD2. This CDR3 region has 18 residues. From germline, CDR1 is GTSNPN and CDR2 SVGIG (reference sequence). Losses at the gene ends were 0 bases for V and 7 bases for J; bases not matched to a gene: 15.

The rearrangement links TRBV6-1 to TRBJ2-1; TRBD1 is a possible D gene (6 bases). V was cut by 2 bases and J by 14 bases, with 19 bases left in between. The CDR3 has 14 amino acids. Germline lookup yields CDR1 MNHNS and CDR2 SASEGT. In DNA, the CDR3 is TGTGCCAGCAGTGAACAGGGACATACTTCAGGGGAGTTCTTC. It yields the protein CASSEQGHTSGEFF.

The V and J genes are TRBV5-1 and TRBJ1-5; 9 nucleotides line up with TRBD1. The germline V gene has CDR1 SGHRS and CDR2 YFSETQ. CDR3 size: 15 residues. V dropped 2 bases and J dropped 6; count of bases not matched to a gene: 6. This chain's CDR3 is CASSFTGGEGQPQHF. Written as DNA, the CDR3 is TGCGCCAGCAGCTTCACAGGGGGCGAGGGTCAGCCCCAGCATTTT.

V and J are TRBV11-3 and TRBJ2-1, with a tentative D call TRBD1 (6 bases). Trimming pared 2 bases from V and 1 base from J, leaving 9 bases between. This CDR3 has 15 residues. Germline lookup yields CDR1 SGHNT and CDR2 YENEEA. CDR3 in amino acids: CASSLTGHSYNEQFF. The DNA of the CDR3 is TGTGCCAGCAGCTTAACAGGGCATTCCTACAATGAGCAGTTCTTC.

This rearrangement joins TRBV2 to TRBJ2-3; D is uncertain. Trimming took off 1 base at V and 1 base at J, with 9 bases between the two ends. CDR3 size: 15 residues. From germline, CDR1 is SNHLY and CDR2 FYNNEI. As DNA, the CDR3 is TGTGCCAGCAGTGAAGGTCACTCCGGCACAGATACGCAGTATTTT. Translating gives CASSEGHSGTDTQYF.

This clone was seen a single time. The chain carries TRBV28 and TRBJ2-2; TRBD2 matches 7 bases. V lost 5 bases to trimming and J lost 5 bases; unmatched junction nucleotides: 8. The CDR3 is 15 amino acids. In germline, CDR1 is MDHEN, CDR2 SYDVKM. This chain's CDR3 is CASSPSQAGTGELFF. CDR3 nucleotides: TGTGCCAGCAGTCCCTCCCAAGCGGGGACCGGGGAGCTGTTTTTT.

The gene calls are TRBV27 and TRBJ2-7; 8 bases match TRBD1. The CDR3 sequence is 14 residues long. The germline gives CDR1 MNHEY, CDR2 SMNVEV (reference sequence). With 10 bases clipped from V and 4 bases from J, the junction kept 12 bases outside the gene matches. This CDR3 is CATSRQGPLYEQYF. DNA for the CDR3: TGTGCCACCAGCAGACAGGGGCCTCTATACGAGCAGTACTTC.

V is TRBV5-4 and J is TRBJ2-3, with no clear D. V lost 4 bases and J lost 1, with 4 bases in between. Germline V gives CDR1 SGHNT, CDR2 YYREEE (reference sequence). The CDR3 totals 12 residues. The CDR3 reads CASSARTDTQYF. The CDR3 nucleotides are TGTGCCAGCAGCGCACGCACAGATACGCAGTATTTT.

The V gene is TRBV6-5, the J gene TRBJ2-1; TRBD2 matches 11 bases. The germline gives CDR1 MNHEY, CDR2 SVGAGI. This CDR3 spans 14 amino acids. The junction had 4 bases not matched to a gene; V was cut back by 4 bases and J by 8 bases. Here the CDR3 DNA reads TGTGCCAGCAGTTTAGCGGGAGGGCCATATGAGCAGTTCTTC. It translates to CASSLAGGPYEQFF.

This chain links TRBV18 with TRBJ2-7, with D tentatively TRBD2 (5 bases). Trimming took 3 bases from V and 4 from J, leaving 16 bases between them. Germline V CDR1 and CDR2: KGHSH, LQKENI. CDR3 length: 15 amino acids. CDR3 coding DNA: TGTGCCAGCTCACCGGAGGCTGGGCTCGGTTACGAGCAGTACTTC. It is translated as CASSPEAGLGYEQYF.

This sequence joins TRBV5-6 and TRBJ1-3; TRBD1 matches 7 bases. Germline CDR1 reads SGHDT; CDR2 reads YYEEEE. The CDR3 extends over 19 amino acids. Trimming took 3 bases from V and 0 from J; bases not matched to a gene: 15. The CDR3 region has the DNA TGTGCCAGCAGCTCGACGTTAAGGGGACAGACGAACTCTGGAAACACCATATATTTT. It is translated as CASSSTLRGQTNSGNTIYF.

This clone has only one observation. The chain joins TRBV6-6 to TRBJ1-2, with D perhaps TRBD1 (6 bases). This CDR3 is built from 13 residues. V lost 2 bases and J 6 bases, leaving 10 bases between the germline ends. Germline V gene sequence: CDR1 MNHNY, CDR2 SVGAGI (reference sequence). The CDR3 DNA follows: TGTGCCAGCAGTTACCCCAGGGGAGATGGCTACACCTTC. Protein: CASSYPRGDGYTF.

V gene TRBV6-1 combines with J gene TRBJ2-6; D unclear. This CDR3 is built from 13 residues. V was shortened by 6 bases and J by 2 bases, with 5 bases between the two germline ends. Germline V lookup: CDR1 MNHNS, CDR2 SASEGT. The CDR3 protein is CASRSPGANVLTF. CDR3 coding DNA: TGTGCCAGCAGGAGCCCTGGGGCCAACGTCCTGACTTTC.